The present T cell receptor (beta chain) was sequenced within a study of identical twins. Study-wide points: Part of the zero-insertion signal could reflect confounding by invariant MAIT and iNKT cells. Excess low generation probability was seen in twin-shared out-of-frame alpha sequences.

This clonotype was seen repeatedly, ten times or more. Its antigen is still unknown. The CDR3 consists of 13 residues. V was pared by 5 bases and J by 10 bases, with 7 bases of the junction left unmatched. In TCRdb, the 5' RACE reads were re-called with MiXCR into one record per CDR3 protein. The sample has around 250,000 distinct CDR3 sequences, 12% seen once; the top ten hold roughly 4%. The data also belong to a second study, concerning yellow fever vaccine responses in identical twins.

The V gene is TRBV12-3 or TRBV12-4, the J gene TRBJ1-1; 10 positions agree with TRBD1. Sequenced material: memory (CD45RO+) T cells sorted from blood. This receptor was taken from a woman aged 18-35 years in good health. CDR3 residues: CASSLRQGARAFF. Written as DNA, the CDR3 is TGTGCCAGCAGTCTGCGACAGGGGGCGAGAGCTTTCTTT.